The sequence of this T cell receptor beta chain was determined in a study of cytotoxic CD8 clonotypes in ibrutinib-treated CLL. Overall study context: There were roughly 10 relapsed/refractory patients and more than 14 treatment-naive patients, and around 17 were IGHV unmutated. After a median around eleven months on treatment (6 to 36), response samples were drawn.

Sequencing used immunoSEQ multiplex PCR; TCRdb keeps in-frame clones, though not all of them. The sample holds hundreds of thousands of clones, approximately 70% seen once. The CDR3 length is 14 residues. Germline lookup yields CDR1 SGHRS and CDR2 YFSETQ. Trimming removed 2 bases from V and 12 bases from J, with 15 bases in between. Sequences were derived from PBMCs, sampled after 12 months of ibrutinib treatment. The receptor's source is a human donor with chronic lymphocytic leukemia. The rearrangement joins TRBV5-1 to TRBJ1-6; D gene unclear. The chain's CDR3 is CASSFGPGEEPLHF. CDR3 nucleotides: TGCGCCAGCAGCTTTGGGCCAGGCGAGGAACCCCTCCACTTT.